This T cell receptor (beta chain) is from a study of shared clonotypes between healthy human individuals. This clone was recorded only once. Its specificity is not known. Study-wide findings and caveats: Rarefaction exposed incomplete sorted-subset sequencing despite large depth.

CDR1 and CDR2 from the germline V gene are SEHNR and FQNEAQ (reference sequence). V gave up 1 base and J gave up 6 bases, with 7 bases separating them. CDR3 length: 13 amino acids. Cells designated naive CD8 were CD45RO-negative and were positively selected for CCR7, with terminally differentiated effector memory CD45RA+ cells excluded. Deep was the level used in running the assay. This table comes from immunoSEQ multiplex PCR, and its TCRdb copy is limited to in-frame clones, with some not included. Among about 1,900,000 clones listed, roughly 94% were seen once. The genes are TRBV7-9 and TRBJ2-1, with D unresolved. The sequenced sample was naive CD8+ T cells sorted from blood. The sequence came from a man between 18 and 35 years old in good health. The CDR3 DNA sequence: TGTGCCAGCAGCTTAGTACAGTCCAATGAGCAGTTCTTC. Protein sequence: CASSLVQSNEQFF.